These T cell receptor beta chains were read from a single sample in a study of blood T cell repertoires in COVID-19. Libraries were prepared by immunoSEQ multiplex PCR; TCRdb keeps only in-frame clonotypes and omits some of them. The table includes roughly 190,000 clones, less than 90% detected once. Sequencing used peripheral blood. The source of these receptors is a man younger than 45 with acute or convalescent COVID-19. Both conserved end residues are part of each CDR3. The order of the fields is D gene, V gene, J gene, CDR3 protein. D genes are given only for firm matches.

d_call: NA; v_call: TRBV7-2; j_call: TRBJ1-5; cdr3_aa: CASSLGRGMGNQPQHF
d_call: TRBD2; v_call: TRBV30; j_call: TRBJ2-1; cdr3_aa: CAWSSSPGLAGEEQFF
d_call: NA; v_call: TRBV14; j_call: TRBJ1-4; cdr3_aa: CASSPTRQAPYEKLFF
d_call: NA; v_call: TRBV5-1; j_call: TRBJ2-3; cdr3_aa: CASSLQGPDTQYF
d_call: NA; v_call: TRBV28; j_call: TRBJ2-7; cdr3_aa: CASRSTGTLYEQYF
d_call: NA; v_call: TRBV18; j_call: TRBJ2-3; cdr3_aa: CASSASLSSTDTQYF
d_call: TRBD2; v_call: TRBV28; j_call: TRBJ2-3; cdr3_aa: CASSAPGGEHTDTQYF
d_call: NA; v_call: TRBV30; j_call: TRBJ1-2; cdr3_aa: CAWSFGRTNYGYTF
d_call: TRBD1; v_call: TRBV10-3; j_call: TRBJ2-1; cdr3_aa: CAISQTLQGNEQFF
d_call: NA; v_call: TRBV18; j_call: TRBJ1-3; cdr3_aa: CASSPGRDSGNTIYF
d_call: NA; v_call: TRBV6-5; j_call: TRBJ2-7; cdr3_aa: CASKAPSRSYEQYF
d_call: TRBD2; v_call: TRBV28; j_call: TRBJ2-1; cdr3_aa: CVSKRGGLNEQFF
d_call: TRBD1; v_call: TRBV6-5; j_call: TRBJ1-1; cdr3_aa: CASRDRYTEAFF
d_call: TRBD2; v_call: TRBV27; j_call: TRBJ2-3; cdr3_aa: CASRSASGQVMTDTQYF
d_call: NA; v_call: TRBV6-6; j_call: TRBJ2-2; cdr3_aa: CASSIQGRGDTGELFF
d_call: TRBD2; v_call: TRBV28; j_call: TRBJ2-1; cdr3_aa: CASSGGGINEQFF
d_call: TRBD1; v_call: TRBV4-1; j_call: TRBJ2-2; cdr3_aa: CASSPRTGMDTGELFF
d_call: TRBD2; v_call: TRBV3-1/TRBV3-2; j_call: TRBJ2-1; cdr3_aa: CASSQDRSGRADNEQFF
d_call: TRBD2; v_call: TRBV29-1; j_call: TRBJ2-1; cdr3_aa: CSVEDPRQTSGSNEQFF
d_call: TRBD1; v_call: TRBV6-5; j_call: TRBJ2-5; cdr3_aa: CASSRQGRETQYF
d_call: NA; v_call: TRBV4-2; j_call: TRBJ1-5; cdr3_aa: CASSPEGSYGDQPQHF
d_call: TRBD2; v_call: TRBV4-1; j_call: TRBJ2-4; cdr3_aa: CASSQGTSGSVAKNIQYF
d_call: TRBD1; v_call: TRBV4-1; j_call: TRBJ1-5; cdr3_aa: CASSPEFRGRGQLGNQPQHF
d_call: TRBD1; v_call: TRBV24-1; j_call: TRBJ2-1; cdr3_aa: CATSESGTGVDEQFF